These 22 T cell receptor beta chains were sequenced from one sample in a study of OX40 agonist ivuxolimab in advanced cancers. Sequencing was performed with immunoSEQ multiplex PCR; in TCRdb, only in-frame clones are kept and a portion is missing. The repertoire consists of tens of thousands of clones, with over 75% occurring once and the leading ten covering roughly a sixth. Specimen: CD4+ or CD8+ T cells sorted from blood, collected in a trial of the OX40 agonist ivuxolimab. The receptor source for this set is an adult with an advanced solid tumor such as melanoma, head and neck, liver or kidney cancer.

The V gene is TRBV28, the J gene TRBJ2-7; either TRBD1 or TRBD2 may fit D (5 bases each). The V gene lost 5 bases and the J gene lost 3 bases, with 14 bases spanning the gap. This CDR3 has 14 residues. Germline-derived CDR1 and CDR2 are MDHEN and SYDVKM. The CDR3 here is CASSPPRGVYEQYF. DNA of the CDR3: TGTGCCAGCAGTCCCCCTAGAGGGGTCTACGAGCAGTACTTC.

The chain combines TRBV4-2 with TRBJ2-1; 10 nucleotides align to TRBD1. CDR1 is LGHNA, CDR2 YNFKEQ, per germline. This CDR3 has 17 residues. V shed 6 bases, J shed 9 bases, and the junction held 17 bases outside the gene matches. The CDR3 nucleotides are TGTGCCAGCAGTCCCGATCCTGGGACAGGGGCGGGAGCTGAGCAGTTCTTC. Its protein product is CASSPDPGTGAGAEQFF.

The chain has TRBV4-3 and TRBJ2-2, with 10 nucleotides matching TRBD1. CDR1 and CDR2 (germline): LGHNA, YSLEER. V lost 4 bases to trimming and J lost 5 bases; unmatched junction nucleotides: 7. The CDR3 spans 16 residues. This chain's CDR3 is CASSLRDRGITGELFF. The CDR3 coding sequence is TGCGCCAGCAGCCTCCGGGACAGGGGTATAACCGGGGAGCTGTTTTTT.

This clone was seen just once. The CDR3 region has the DNA TGTGCCAGCAGTTCCAATATCGACAGGGCCTACGAGCAGTACGTC. Encoded protein: CASSSNIDRAYEQYV. The gene calls are TRBV28 and TRBJ2-7, with TRBD1 matching 7 bases. CDR1 is MDHEN and CDR2 is SYDVKM in the germline V gene. V was pared by 4 bases and J by 2 bases, with 8 bases of the junction left unmatched. The CDR3 covers 15 residues.

The J gene is TRBJ1-4, the V gene TRBV27; 7 bases align to TRBD1. CDR1 is MNHEY and CDR2 is SMNVEV in the germline V gene (reference sequence). The CDR3 is 15 residues long. With 5 bases clipped from V and 4 bases from J, the junction kept 7 bases outside the gene matches. CDR3 sequence: CASSVGTVNNEKLFF. CDR3 nucleotide sequence: TGTGCCAGCAGTGTCGGGACAGTTAATAATGAAAAACTGTTTTTT.

J is TRBJ2-5 and V is TRBV4-1; D is unresolved. CDR3 size: 12 residues. Germline V gene lookup returns CDR1 MGHRA and CDR2 YSYEKL. The ends were cut back, 2 bases at V and 5 bases at J, with 6 bases in the middle. The CDR3 here is CASSQNGETQYF. CDR3 coding DNA: TGCGCCAGCAGCCAAAACGGGGAGACCCAGTACTTC.

This chain uses TRBV7-6 with TRBJ1-1; possible D gene TRBD1, 5 bases. The germline V and J ends were trimmed by 5 bases and 7 bases, with 14 bases remaining between them. The CDR3 spans 13 residues. Looked up from germline, CDR1 is SGHVS and CDR2 is FNYEAQ. DNA for the CDR3: TGTGCCAGCAGCCTGCGGACTCAGGGTGAAGCTTTCTTT. Translating it yields CASSLRTQGEAFF.

The chain joins TRBV29-1 to TRBJ2-2, with a weak D call TRBD1 (6 bases). The CDR3 spans 17 residues. Trimming pared 5 bases from V and 7 bases from J, leaving 26 bases between. Per germline, CDR1 SQVTM and CDR2 ANQGSEA. The DNA for the CDR3 is TGCAGCGTTTCCTCTCTAGCTGGGGGCCCGAGGAGCGGGGAGCTGTTTTTT. Translated: CSVSSLAGGPRSGELFF.

The chain carries TRBV6-5 and TRBJ2-5; 11 bases agree with TRBD2. The CDR3 is 15 amino acids. J gave up 2 bases and V 4 bases, and 3 bases lay outside the gene matches. From germline, CDR1 is MNHEY and CDR2 SVGAGI. CDR3 coding DNA: TGTGCCAGCAGTTTTAGCGGGGGGGTTCAAGAGACCCAGTACTTC. It encodes CASSFSGGVQETQYF.

As DNA, the CDR3 is TGTGCCAGTACCCCGACAGGGACCTCCACAGATACGCAGTATTTT. Protein product: CASTPTGTSTDTQYF. This chain links TRBV19 with TRBJ2-3; 7 bases are shared with TRBD1. The CDR3 sequence is 15 residues long. V shed 7 bases and J 2 bases; nucleotides not matched to a gene: 9. CDR1 and CDR2 (germline): LNHDA, SQIVND (reference sequence).

The rearrangement uses TRBV6-6 and TRBJ2-2; D is undetermined. CDR3 length equals 12 residues. Trimming cost V 6 bases and J 4 bases, with 6 bases left between them. Germline V lookup: CDR1 MNHNY, CDR2 SVGAGI (reference sequence). The CDR3 coding sequence is TGTGCCAGCAGAGACATCACCGGGGAGCTGTTTTTT. The encoded protein is CASRDITGELFF.

The CDR3 coding sequence is TGTGCCAGCAGCTTGAAGGGACGGTCAGATTCACCCCTCCACTTT. This codes for CASSLKGRSDSPLHF. The chain is built from TRBV7-8 and TRBJ1-6; tentatively, D is TRBD1 (5 bases). CDR3 size: 15 residues. The V gene's germline CDR1 is SGHVS and CDR2 FQNEAQ. V lost 3 bases to trimming and J lost 8 bases, with 14 bases between them.

The chain recombines TRBV2 with TRBJ2-1; D unclear. The ends were cut back, 6 bases at V and 3 bases at J, with 15 bases in the middle. The CDR3 runs 15 residues. Germline V gene sequence: CDR1 SNHLY, CDR2 FYNNEI. The CDR3 DNA sequence: TGTGCCAGCAGGAGAGAAGGTTTTTACTACAATGAGCAGTTCTTC. This codes for CASRREGFYYNEQFF.

This clone was detected a few times. The rearrangement uses TRBV7-2 and TRBJ1-4; the D gene is possibly TRBD1 (5 bases). This CDR3 has 15 residues. The ends were cut back, 1 base at V and 8 bases at J, with 14 bases in the middle. Germline V CDR1 and CDR2: SGHTA, FQGNSA. The chain's CDR3 is CASSLVVRAEEKLFF. The CDR3 DNA reads TGTGCCAGCAGCTTAGTAGTCAGGGCGGAAGAAAAACTGTTTTTT.

This clone was found once. The CDR3 here is CASIQAGGYEQYF. The DNA for the CDR3 is TGTGCCAGCATCCAAGCCGGCGGCTACGAGCAGTACTTC. The gene calls are TRBV28 and TRBJ2-7; D is unclear. CDR1 MDHEN and CDR2 SYDVKM come from the germline V gene. The CDR3 has 13 amino acids. Trimming took 7 bases from V and 3 from J, leaving 13 bases between them.

This chain uses TRBV28 with TRBJ1-5; D uncertain. V was clipped by 4 bases and J by 1 base, with 17 bases between them. The CDR3 is 17 residues long. CDR1 is MDHEN, CDR2 SYDVKM, per germline. The CDR3 loop reads CASSSYSKSGSNQPQHF. Written as DNA, the CDR3 is TGTGCCAGCAGTTCGTACTCCAAGAGTGGCAGCAATCAGCCCCAGCATTTT.

This clone was counted a few times. V gene TRBV19 combines with J gene TRBJ1-1, with D unresolved. Trimming took off 5 bases at V and 4 bases at J, with 8 bases between the two ends. Germline CDR1 and CDR2: LNHDA and SQIVND (reference sequence). CDR3 length equals 12 residues. The CDR3 DNA reads as TGTGCCAGTAGTGGGTGGGGCACTGAAGCTTTCTTT. Its translation: CASSGWGTEAFF.

The gene calls are TRBV18 and TRBJ1-2; 8 nucleotides line up with TRBD1. The V gene end was trimmed by 2 bases and the J gene end by 2 bases; junction bases not matched to a gene: 10. Germline V gene sequence: CDR1 KGHSH, CDR2 LQKENI. The CDR3 consists of 17 residues. CDR3: CASSPRDRQQINYGYTF. The CDR3 bases are TGTGCCAGCTCACCAAGGGACAGGCAGCAGATAAACTATGGCTACACCTTC.

The V and J genes are TRBV6-1 and TRBJ2-3; 10 bases are shared with TRBD2. The ends lost 6 bases at V and 2 bases at J; junction bases unmatched: 5. From germline, CDR1 is MNHNS and CDR2 SASEGT. The CDR3 contains 15 residues. CDR3 DNA sequence: TGTGCCAGCAGCCCACTAGCGGGGAACACAGATACGCAGTATTTT. It translates to CASSPLAGNTDTQYF.

The V gene is TRBV29-1, the J gene TRBJ2-7; D is ambiguous. Trimming stripped 4 bases from V and 7 bases from J, with 14 bases between. The CDR3 sequence is 12 residues long. Per germline, CDR1 SQVTM and CDR2 ANQGSEA. The CDR3 spells CSVVIDTREQYV. CDR3 bases: TGCAGCGTTGTAATTGACACCCGGGAGCAGTACGTC.

The chain employs TRBV5-5 and TRBJ1-1; D gene uncertain. CDR3 size: 14 residues. From germline, CDR1 is SGHKS and CDR2 YYEKEE (reference sequence). Between the trimmed V and J ends, which lost 2 bases and 1 base, there was a span of 9 bases. The CDR3 bases are TGTGCCAGCAGCTTAGATTTGGGGAACACTGAAGCTTTCTTT. This codes for CASSLDLGNTEAFF. Together with reference TRBV5-5 and TRBJ1-1, the CDR3 gives the full variable domain: DAGVTQSPTHLIKTRGQQVTLRCSPISGHKSVSWYQQVLGQGPQFIFQYYEKEERGRGNFPDRFSARQFPNYSSELNVNALLLGDSALYLCASSLDLGNTEAFFGQGTRLTVV.

The gene calls are TRBV4-3 and TRBJ2-1; D uncertain. In germline, CDR1 is LGHNA, CDR2 YSLEER. V lost 0 bases and J 5 bases, leaving 14 bases between the germline ends. The CDR3 extends over 16 amino acids. CDR3 coding DNA: TGCGCCAGCAGCCAAGAATGGAGAGACCTGAACAATGAGCAGTTCTTC. This codes for CASSQEWRDLNNEQFF.